The sample holds many counts of the clone carrying this T cell receptor (beta chain). The CDR3 spans 14 residues. The ends were cut back, 0 bases at V and 2 bases at J, with 7 bases in the middle. Looked up from germline, CDR1 is SGHRS and CDR2 is YFSETQ. TCRdb reprocessed the RT-PCR reads with MiXCR, giving one entry per CDR3 protein. The repertoire holds almost 700,000 distinct CDR3 sequences, with 14% as singletons. The chain carries TRBV5-1 and TRBJ2-3; D not resolved. This clonotype was sampled from a female donor in good health, serving as a healthy control. The sample was memory CD4+ T cells from blood. The CDR3 nucleotides are TGCGCCAGCAGCTTGGAAGGTCCCACAGATACGCAGTATTTT. Translated: CASSLEGPTDTQYF.